A selection of T cell receptor beta chains follows, all from one sample in a study of blood T cell repertoires in COVID-19. TCRdb's copy holds only in-frame clones and misses some; the assay was immunoSEQ multiplex PCR. The repertoire includes approximately 25,000 clones, 86% of them detected once, and roughly a sixth sits in the top ten. Sequenced: peripheral blood. These receptors all come from a human donor with acute or convalescent COVID-19. The donor label of this sample is uncertain. The conserved cysteine and the conserved F or W are not part of the CDR3 here. Fields, in order: CDR3 protein, clone size, V gene. Clone size is shown for a subset of rows, as once, few, many or a class of expanded clone.

ATSSLRTSGNTDTQY | . | TRBV15
ASSFPGERNEQY | . | TRBV5-1
ASSLAGVLGQGVY | . | TRBV7-2
ASSKLQWTGPSPSTTEAF | few | TRBV19
ASSAGLAGRTDTQY | . | TRBV11-2
SARSDRGYT | . | TRBV20-1
ASSLTSGSPDTQY | . | TRBV5-1
ASRRGQRNEKLF | . | TRBV2
ASSSDRRTGELF | once | TRBV11-2
ASSQDRDQGIYGYT | . | TRBV4-3
AISPTGDSYNEQF | once | TRBV10-3
ATHKQGASGNTIY | . | TRBV6-5
ASSPNRATEAF | . | TRBV11-2
ASGAAGGASTDTQY | . | TRBV12-5
ASITGTGGEKLF | . | TRBV28
ASRGTSGRAGELF | . | TRBV27
ASSFQTSGVGDTQY | . | TRBV5-6
ASSPRVLEANEKLF | once | TRBV4-3
ASSPGRREAF | . | TRBV18
ASSMSGLHTGELF | . | TRBV19
ASTREWTGELF | . | TRBV6-5
ASSQDYGAGEADTQY | . | TRBV3-1/TRBV3-2
ASSVPLAGTVEDTQY | . | TRBV6-4
ASSESASGLSPLH | . | TRBV2
ASSQPDRARF | once | TRBV14
ASSSGLGTDTQY | . | TRBV6-5
ASSQGLAGGPTSEQF | . | TRBV4-1
ASIRGTEAF | . | TRBV21-1
ASSEGQPQI | once | TRBV25-1
ASSFQGLDGNTIY | . | TRBV13
ASSDGQGSGNTIY | . | TRBV7-7
AISDTRQYEAF | . | TRBV10-3
ASSVAPSGYEQY | few | TRBV9
ASCGSRAGELF | . | TRBV6-6
ASSWDRQETQY | . | TRBV19
ASSRDPGRYNSPLH | . | TRBV27
ASSAGQVTSGNTIY | . | TRBV7-8
ASSLASLANEQY | . | TRBV7-9
ASSISEALRQPQH | . | TRBV19
ASQGQGVTEAF | . | TRBV19
AYLRDRAFYGYT | . | TRBV30
ASSLGSGRPNQPQH | once | TRBV5-8
ASSSSRVGEAF | . | TRBV6-5
ALRRPRSDQETQY | . | TRBV19
ATTLTSGGGIETQY | . | TRBV10-3
ASGLVVARENTEAF | . | TRBV12-5
ASSFSDSVGYT | . | TRBV7-2
ASSYSRGLGDNEQF | . | TRBV6-5
ASSLGALAGAGANVLT | . | TRBV5-4
ASSQETGEGNTIY | . | TRBV4-3
ASSEDRSTDTQY | . | TRBV6-4
ASSDPRYSNQPQH | . | TRBV6-1